One TCR beta chain is described in this entry. Its antigen target is currently unknown. The input lacks base qualities; no much larger clone sits a single base away. The sample belongs to a study of blood T cell repertoires in COVID-19 (dated by TCRdb to 2018 to 2020). Turning to the overall study: Samples covering the acute and convalescent phases of COVID-19 were provided by collaborators in the United States, Italy and Spain. The material from the prospective study consisted of cDNA or gDNA derived from T cells, B-cell-depleted T cells, or PBMCs. The dataset comprised deeply sampled blood TCRbeta repertoires from subjects exposed to, actively infected with, or recovered from COVID-19. The repertoires were released in a freely available public database meant as a resource for research on the immune response to SARS-CoV-2. The samples were drawn from two sources: the first 160 participants of the ongoing ImmuneRACE study, and some 1,300 subjects contributed by 6 global collaborators. Nearly every sample came with metadata listing a de-identified subject ID, COVID-19 status, age in years and sex. Where available, HLA class I and class II types were obtained from metadata supplied by the sample provider rather than from assay-based typing. The paper as a whole reports these results and caveats: Clinical and demographic metadata were provided uncurated, with the amount varying by source and participant.

Based on the germline V gene (reference sequence), the CDR1 and CDR2 sequences are LNHDA and SQIVND. The CDR3 runs 18 residues from the cysteine to the phenylalanine. Only the CDR3 region is kept as DNA, spanning 54 bases read in frame from base 1. Clipping removes 4 bases from V and 2 bases from J, with 9 as the unmatched junction base count. The collaborating institutions used their own protocols to collect whole blood in K2EDTA tubes. For TCRbeta analysis, collaborators shipped samples in one of three forms: frozen whole blood, isolated PBMCs, or DNA extracted from either of those sample types. The immunoSEQ Assay, a bias-controlled multiplex PCR, was used to amplify TCRbeta CDR3 regions from genomic DNA. As for the authors' bioinformatics: The number of nucleated cells in each sample was estimated by amplification of reference gene primers within the assay. To quantify the absolute abundance of each unique TCRbeta CDR3 rearrangement, sequence reads were collapsed and filtered. For each sample, productive Simpson clonality was calculated as the square root of Simpson's diversity index over productive rearrangements. The table was pulled from immuneACCESS by TCRdb, which kept in-frame rearrangements only. Such tables lose some clones; where checked, under half of the loss comes from unresolved V genes, and the rest has no known cause. The V and J calls and clone size come from that table; D and trimming were worked out from the DNA. The sample table holds some 280,000 clones, of which 86% were seen once. Less than 3% of the sample belongs to the ten largest clones.

Sequenced material: peripheral blood. The clonotype was recovered from a woman in her twenties or thirties with active or convalescent COVID-19. In this chain, TRBV19 is recombined with TRBJ2-5, with 14 middle bases fitting TRBD2. The DNA is TGTGCCAGTAGTACCCGGACTAGCGGGGGGAACCTTCAAGAGACCCAGTACTTC. Its protein is CASSTRTSGGNLQETQYF.